This TCR beta chain was captured in a study of cytomegalovirus exposure and HLA in healthy donors. Per germline, CDR1 MNHNS and CDR2 SASEGT. Trimming removed 7 bases from V and 0 bases from J, with 9 bases in between. The CDR3 has 13 amino acids. Study conclusions and caveats: Some V segments, including TRBV6-2 and TRBV6-3, were excluded as indistinguishable. There were some public TCRs occurring in many donors, but most TCR sequences were rare. About 87% or about 30% of the time was how often most TCR beta V segments were productive, according to an earlier analysis.

Regarding this clone: The antigen is unknown.

13 Jbeta primers and 60 Vbeta primers were used for the PCR. Original methodology: The count from a later analysis was roughly 80 million unique TCR beta chains, about 10 million of them shared. Here immunoSEQ multiplex PCR was the method, and the copy in TCRdb shows in-frame clones only, minus some. V, J and clone size were drawn from that table, and D and trimming were deduced from the DNA. Here the sample spans some 120,000 clones, around 85% being singletons. The sample was PBMCs. The rearrangement uses TRBV6-1 and TRBJ1-1; D is undetermined. The receptor comes from a man younger than 35 in good health and CMV-seropositive. The CDR3 here is CASKAGLNTEAFF. The CDR3 DNA is TGTGCCAGCAAGGCAGGCTTGAACACTGAAGCTTTCTTT.